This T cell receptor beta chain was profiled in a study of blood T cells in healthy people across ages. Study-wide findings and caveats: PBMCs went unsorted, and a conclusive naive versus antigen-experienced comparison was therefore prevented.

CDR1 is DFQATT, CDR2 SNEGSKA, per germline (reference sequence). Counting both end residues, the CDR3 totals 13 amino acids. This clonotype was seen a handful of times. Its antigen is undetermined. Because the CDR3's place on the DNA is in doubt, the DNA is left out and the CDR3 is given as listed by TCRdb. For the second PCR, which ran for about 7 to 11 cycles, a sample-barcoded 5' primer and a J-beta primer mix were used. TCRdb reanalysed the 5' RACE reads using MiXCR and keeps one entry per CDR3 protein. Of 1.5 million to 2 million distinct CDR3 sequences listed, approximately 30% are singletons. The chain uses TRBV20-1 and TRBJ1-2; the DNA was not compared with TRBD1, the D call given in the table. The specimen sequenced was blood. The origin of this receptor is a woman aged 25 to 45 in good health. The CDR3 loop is CSALFGDRYGCTF.